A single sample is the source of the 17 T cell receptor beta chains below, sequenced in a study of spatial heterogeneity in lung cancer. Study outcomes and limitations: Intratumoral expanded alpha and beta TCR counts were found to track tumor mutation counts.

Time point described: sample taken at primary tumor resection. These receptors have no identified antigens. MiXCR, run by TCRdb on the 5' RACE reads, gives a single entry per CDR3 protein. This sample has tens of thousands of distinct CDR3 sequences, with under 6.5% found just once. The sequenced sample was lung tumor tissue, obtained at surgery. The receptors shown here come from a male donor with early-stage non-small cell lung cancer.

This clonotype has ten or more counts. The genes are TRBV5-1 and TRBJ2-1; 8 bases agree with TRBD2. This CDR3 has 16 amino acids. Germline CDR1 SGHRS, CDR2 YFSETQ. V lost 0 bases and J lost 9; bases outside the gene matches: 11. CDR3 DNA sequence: TGCGCCAGCAGCTTGGGGCCTCCTAGCGGGTGGTCTGAGCAGTTCTTC. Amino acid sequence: CASSLGPPSGWSEQFF.

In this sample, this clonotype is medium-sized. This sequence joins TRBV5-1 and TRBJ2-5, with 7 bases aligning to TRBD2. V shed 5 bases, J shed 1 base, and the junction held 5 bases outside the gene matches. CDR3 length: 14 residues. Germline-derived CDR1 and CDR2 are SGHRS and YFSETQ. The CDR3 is CASSPSSGQETQYF. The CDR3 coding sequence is TGCGCCAGCAGTCCCTCTAGCGGCCAAGAGACCCAGTACTTC.

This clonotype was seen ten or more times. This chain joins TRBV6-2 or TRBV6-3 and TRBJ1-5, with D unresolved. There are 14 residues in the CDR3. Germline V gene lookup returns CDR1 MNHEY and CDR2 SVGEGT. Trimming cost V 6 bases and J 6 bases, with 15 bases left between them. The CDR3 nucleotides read TGTGCCAGCAGGGCAACCTTGATTGGTCAGCCCCAGCATTTT. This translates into CASRATLIGQPQHF.

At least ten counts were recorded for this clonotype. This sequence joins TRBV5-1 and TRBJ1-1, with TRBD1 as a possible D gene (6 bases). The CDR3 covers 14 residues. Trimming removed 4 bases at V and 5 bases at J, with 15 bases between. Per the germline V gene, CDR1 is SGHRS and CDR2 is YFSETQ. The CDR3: CASSTGQQETEAFF. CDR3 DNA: TGCGCCAGCAGCACTGGACAGCAAGAGACTGAAGCTTTCTTT. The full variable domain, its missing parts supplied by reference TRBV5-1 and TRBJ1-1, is KAGVTQTPRYLIKTRGQQVTLSCSPISGHRSVSWYQQTPGQGLQFLFEYFSETQRNKGNFPGRFSGRQFSNSRSEMNVSTLELGDSALYLCASSTGQQETEAFFGQGTRLTVV.

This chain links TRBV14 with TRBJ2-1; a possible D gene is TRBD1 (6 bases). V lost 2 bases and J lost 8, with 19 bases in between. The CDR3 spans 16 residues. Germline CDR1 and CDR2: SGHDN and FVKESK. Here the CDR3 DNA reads TGTGCCAGCAGCCAATACCTACTGGGTGGGGGCGATGAGCAGTTCTTC. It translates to CASSQYLLGGGDEQFF.

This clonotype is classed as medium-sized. DNA for the CDR3: TGTGCCAGCAGCTTAGGGACCATGCAAACCGGGGAGCTGTTTTTT. Encoded protein: CASSLGTMQTGELFF. The rearrangement links TRBV7-9 to TRBJ2-2, with no clear D. CDR3 length: 15 residues. V lost 1 base and J 5 bases, leaving 11 bases between the germline ends. Germline V gene sequence: CDR1 SEHNR, CDR2 FQNEAQ (reference sequence).

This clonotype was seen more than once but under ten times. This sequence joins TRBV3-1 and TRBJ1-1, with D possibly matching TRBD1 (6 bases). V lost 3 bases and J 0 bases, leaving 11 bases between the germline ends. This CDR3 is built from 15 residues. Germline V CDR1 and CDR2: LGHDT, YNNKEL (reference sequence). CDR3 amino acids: CASSHGTFMNTEAFF. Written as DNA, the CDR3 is TGTGCCAGCAGCCACGGGACATTTATGAACACTGAAGCTTTCTTT.

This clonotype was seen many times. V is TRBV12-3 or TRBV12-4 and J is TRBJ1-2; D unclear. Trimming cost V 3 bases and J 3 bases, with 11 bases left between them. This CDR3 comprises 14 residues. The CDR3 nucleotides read TGTGCCAGCAGTTTGCTGGGTGAACACTATGGCTACACCTTC. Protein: CASSLLGEHYGYTF.

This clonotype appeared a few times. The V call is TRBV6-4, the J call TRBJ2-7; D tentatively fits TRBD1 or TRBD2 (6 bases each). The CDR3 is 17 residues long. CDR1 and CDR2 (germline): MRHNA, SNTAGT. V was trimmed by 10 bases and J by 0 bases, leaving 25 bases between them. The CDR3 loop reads CATRGQAPYTNSYEQYF. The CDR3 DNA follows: TGTGCCACCCGGGGGCAGGCCCCCTACACGAACTCCTACGAGCAGTACTTC.

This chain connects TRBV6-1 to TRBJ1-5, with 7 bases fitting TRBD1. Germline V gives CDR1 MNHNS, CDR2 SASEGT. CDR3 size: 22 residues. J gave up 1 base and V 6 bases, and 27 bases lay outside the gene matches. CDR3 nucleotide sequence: TGTGCCAGCAGACCCATCCGACTTACAGCACCAGGGGGGCATAAAAGCAATCAGCCCCAGCATTTT. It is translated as CASRPIRLTAPGGHKSNQPQHF.

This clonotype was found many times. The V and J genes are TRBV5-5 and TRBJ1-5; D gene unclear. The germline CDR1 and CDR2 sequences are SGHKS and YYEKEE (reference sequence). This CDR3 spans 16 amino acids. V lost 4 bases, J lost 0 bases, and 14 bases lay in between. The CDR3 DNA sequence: TGTGCCAGCAGCCCCACGTACGGGGATAGCAATCAGCCCCAGCATTTT. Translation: CASSPTYGDSNQPQHF. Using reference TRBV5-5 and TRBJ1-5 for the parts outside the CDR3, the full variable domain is DAGVTQSPTHLIKTRGQQVTLRCSPISGHKSVSWYQQVLGQGPQFIFQYYEKEERGRGNFPDRFSARQFPNYSSELNVNALLLGDSALYLCASSPTYGDSNQPQHFGDGTRLSIL.

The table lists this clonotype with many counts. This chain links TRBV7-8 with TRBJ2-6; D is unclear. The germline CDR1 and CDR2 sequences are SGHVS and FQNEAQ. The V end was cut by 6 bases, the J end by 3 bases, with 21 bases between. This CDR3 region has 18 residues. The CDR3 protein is CASSQAGFTSGGANVLTF. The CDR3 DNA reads TGTGCCAGCAGTCAAGCAGGTTTTACATCCGGTGGGGCCAACGTCCTGACTTTC.

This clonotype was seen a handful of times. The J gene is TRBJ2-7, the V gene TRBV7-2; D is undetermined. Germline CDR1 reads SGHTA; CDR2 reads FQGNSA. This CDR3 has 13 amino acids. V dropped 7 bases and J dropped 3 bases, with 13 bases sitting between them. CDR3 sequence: CASTPPFRYEQYF. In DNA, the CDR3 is TGTGCCAGCACCCCTCCTTTTCGCTACGAGCAGTACTTC.

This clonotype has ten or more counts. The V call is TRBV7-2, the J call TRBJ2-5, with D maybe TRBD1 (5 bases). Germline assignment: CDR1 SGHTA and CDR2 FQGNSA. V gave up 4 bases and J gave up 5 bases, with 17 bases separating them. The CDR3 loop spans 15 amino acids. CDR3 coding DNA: TGTGCCAGCAGCTACCAGGGAATGGAACGGGAGACCCAGTACTTC. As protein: CASSYQGMERETQYF.

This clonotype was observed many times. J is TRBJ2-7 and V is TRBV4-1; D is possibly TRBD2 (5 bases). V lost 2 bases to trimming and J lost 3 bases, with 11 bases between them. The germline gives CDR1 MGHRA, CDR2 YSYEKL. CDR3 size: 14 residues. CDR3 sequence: CASSQPTRSYEQYF. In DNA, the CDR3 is TGCGCCAGCAGCCAACCCACTAGAAGCTACGAGCAGTACTTC.

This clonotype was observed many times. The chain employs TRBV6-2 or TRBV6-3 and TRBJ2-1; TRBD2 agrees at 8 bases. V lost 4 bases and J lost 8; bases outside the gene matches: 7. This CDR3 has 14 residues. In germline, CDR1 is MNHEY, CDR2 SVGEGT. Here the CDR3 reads CASSLGLGGDEQFF. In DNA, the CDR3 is TGTGCCAGCAGTTTGGGACTCGGGGGGGATGAGCAGTTCTTC.

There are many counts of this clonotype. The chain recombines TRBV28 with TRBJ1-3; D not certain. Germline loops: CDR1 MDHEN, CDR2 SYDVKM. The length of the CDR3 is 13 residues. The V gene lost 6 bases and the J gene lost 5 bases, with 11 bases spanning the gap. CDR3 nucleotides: TGTGCCAGCAGCTTTGAAGCTAGAAACACCATATATTTT. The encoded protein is CASSFEARNTIYF.